The source of this T cell receptor beta chain is a study of shared clonotypes between healthy human individuals. Remarks on this clone: Its antigen is not known.

Broader study findings: An anticipated effect of sequencing depth on clonotype sharing among donors was recognized. Sequencing of the sorted subsets was shown by rarefaction to be incomplete despite large depth. Relative to their counterparts shared across all four donors, non-shared clonotypes exhibited diminished generation probabilities.

The repertoire was sequenced with immunoSEQ multiplex PCR; TCRdb's copy has only in-frame clones and lacks some. The data show some 900,000 clones, approximately 76% seen once. The CDR3 is 16 amino acids. Germline loops: CDR1 KGHSH, CDR2 LQKENI. V dropped 3 bases and J dropped 6; count of bases not matched to a gene: 12. The TCR was taken from a man aged 18 to 35 in good health. J is TRBJ2-3 and V is TRBV18; 7 positions match TRBD1. The material sequenced was memory CD4+ T cells sorted from blood. As for subset: CD45RA-negative fraction. CDR3 residues: CASSPPGTVQGDTQYF. The CDR3 coding sequence is TGTGCCAGCTCACCTCCTGGGACAGTTCAGGGGGATACGCAGTATTTT.